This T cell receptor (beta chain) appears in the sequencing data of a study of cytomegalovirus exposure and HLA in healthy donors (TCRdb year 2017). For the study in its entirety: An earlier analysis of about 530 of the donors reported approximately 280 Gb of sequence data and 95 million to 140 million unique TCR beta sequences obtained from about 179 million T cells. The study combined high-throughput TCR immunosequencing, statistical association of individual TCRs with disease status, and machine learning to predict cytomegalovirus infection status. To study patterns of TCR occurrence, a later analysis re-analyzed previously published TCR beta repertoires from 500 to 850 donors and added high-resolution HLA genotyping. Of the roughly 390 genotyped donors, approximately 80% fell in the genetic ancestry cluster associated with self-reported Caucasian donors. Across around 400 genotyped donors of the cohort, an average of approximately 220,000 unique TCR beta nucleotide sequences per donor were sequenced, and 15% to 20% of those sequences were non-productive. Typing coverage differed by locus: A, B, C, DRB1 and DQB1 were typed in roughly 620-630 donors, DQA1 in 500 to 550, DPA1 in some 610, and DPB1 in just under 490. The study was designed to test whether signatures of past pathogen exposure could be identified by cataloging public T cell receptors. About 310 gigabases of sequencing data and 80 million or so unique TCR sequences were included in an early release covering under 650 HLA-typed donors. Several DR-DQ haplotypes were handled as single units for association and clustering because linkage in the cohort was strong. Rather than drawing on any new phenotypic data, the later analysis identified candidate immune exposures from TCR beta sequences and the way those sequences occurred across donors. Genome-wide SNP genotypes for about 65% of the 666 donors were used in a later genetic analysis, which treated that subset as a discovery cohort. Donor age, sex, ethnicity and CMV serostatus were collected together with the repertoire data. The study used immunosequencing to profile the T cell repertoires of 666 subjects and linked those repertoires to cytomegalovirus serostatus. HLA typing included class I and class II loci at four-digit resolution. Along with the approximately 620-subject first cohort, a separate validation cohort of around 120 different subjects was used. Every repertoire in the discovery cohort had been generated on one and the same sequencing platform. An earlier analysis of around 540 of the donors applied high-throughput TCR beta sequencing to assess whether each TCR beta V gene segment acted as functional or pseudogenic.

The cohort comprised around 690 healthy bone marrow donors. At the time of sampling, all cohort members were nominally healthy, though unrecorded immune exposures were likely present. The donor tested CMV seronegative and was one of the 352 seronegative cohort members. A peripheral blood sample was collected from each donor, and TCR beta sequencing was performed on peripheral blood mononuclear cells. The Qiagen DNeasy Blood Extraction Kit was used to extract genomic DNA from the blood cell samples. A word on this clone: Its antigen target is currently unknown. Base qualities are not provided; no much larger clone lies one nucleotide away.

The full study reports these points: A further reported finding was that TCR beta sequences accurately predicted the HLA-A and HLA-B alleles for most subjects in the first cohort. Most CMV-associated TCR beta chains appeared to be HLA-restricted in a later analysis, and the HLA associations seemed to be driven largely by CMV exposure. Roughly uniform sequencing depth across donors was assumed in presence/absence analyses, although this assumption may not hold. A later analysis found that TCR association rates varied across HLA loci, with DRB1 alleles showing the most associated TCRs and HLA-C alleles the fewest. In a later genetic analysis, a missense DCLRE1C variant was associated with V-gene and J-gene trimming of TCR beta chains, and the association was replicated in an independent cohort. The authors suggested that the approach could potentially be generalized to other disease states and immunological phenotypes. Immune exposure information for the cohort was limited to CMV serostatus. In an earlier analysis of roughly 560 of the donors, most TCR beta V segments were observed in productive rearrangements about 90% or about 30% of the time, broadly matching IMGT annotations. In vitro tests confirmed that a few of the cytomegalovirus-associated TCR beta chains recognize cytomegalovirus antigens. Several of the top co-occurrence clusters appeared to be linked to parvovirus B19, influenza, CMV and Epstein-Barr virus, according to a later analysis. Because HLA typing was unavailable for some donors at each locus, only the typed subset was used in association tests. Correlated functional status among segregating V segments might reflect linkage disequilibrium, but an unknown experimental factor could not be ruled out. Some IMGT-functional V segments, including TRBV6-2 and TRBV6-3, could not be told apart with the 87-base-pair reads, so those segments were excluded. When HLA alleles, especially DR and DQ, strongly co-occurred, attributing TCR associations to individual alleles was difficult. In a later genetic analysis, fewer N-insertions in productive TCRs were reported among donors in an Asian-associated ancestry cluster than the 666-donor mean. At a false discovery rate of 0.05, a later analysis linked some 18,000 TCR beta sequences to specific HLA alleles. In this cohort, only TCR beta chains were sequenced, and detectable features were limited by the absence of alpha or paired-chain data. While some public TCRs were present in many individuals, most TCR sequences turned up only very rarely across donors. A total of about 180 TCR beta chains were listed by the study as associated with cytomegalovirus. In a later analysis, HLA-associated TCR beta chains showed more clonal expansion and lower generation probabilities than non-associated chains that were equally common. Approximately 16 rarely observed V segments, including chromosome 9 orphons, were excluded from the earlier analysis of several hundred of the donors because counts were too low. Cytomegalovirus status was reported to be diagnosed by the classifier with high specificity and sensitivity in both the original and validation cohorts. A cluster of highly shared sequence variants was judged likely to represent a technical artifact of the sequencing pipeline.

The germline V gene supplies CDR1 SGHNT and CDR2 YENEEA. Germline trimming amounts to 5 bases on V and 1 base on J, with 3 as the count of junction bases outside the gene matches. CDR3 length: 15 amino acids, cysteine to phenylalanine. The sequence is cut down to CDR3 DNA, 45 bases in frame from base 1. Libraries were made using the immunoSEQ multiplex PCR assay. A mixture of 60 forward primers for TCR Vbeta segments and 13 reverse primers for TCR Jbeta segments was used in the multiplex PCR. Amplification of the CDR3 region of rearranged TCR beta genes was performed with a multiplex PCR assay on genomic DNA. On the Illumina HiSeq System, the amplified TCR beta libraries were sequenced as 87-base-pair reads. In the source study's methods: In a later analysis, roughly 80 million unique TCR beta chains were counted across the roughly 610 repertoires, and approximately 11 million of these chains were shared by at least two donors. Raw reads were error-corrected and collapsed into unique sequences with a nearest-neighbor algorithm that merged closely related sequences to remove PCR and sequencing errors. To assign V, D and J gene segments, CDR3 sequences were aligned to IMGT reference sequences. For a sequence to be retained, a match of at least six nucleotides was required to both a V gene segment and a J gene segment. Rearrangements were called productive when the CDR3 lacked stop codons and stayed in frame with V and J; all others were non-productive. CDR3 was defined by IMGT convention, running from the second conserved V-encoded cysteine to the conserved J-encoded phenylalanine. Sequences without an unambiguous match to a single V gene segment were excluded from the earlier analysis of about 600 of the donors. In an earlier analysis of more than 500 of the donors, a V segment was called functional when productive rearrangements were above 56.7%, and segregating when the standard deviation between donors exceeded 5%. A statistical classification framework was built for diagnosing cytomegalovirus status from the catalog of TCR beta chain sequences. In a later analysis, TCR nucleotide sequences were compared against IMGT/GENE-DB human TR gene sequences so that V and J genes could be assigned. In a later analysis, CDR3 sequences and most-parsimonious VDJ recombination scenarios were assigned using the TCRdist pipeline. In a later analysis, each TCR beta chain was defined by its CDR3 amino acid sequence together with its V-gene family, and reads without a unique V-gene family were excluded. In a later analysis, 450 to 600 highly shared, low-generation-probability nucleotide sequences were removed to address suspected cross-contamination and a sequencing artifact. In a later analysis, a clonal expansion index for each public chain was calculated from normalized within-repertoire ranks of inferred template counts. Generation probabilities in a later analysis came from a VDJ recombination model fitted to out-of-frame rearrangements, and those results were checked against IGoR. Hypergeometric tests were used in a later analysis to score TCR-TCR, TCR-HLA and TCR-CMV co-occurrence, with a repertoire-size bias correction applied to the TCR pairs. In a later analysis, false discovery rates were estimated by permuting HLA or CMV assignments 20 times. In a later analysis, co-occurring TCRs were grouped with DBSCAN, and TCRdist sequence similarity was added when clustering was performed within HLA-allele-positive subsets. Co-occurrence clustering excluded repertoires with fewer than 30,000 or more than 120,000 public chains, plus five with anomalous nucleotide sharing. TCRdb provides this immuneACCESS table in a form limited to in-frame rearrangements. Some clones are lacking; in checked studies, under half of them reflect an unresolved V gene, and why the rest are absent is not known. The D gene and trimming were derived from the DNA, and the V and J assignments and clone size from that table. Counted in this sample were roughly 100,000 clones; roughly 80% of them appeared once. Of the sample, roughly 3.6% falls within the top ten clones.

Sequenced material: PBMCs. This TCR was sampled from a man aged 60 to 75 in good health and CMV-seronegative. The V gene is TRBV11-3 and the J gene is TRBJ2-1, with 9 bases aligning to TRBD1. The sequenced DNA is TGTGCCAGCAGCCCTGGACAGGGGTCCTACAATGAGCAGTTCTTC. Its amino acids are CASSPGQGSYNEQFF.